This paragraph covers one T cell receptor beta chain sequence. As yet, its antigen is unknown. The V and J ends lost 6 bases and 8 bases, in that order; junction bases with no gene match: 8. Germline V gene sequence: CDR1 MNHEY, CDR2 SVGAGI. CDR3 length: 13 amino acids. This entry comes from a study of T cell responses to AZD1222 COVID-19 vaccine. Produced via immunoSEQ multiplex PCR; TCRdb's table is partial and in-frame only. The profile shows tens of thousands of clones, 65% to 80% of them singletons. Study results and limitations: Two AZD1222 administrations were followed by greater Spike-specific TCR breadth and depth. Reports indicate that nearly half of spike-specific TCRs are directed at unmutated variant regions. The sample set comprised mostly white British donors with more females, and clonal diversity was possibly underestimated. CD4 TCRs linked to vaccination spanned spike, dominating at 160-218 and 743-854.

The rearrangement joins TRBV6-5 to TRBJ1-1; 8 bases are shared with TRBD1. Sample: peripheral blood, taken 28 days after the second AZD1222 dose. The origin of this receptor is an adult who received the AZD1222 COVID-19 vaccine. CDR3 amino acids: CASSRRSGGEAFF. The CDR3 DNA sequence: TGTGCCAGCAGCCGAAGATCAGGGGGCGAAGCTTTCTTT.